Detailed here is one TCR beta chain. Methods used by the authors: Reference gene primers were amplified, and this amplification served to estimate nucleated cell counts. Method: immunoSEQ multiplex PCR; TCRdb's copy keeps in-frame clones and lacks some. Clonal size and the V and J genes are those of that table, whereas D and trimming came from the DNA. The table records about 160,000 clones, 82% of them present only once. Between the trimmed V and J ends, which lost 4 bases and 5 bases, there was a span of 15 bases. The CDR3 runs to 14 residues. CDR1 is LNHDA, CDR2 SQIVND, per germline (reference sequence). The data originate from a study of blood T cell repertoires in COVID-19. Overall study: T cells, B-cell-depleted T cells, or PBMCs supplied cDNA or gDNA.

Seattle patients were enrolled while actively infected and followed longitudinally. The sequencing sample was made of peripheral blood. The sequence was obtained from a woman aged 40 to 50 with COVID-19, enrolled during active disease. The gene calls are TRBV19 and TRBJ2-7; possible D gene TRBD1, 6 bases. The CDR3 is CASSKGDVVDEQYF. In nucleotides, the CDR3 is TGTGCCAGTAGTAAGGGGGACGTTGTGGACGAGCAGTACTTC.